This TCR beta chain appears in the sequencing data of a study of T cell responses to AZD1222 COVID-19 vaccine. About the research overall: Recipients boosted at about 4 weeks or about 12 weeks are pooled. General study points: Donors were mostly white British, more females; clonal diversity possibly underestimated.

About this clone itself: The antigen is undetermined.

CDR1 SGHRS and CDR2 YFSETQ come from the germline V gene. Trimming at V came to 0 bases and at J to 2 bases, leaving 4 bases not matched to a gene. The CDR3 sequence is 15 residues long. Data came from immunoSEQ multiplex PCR; TCRdb stores just in-frame clones and leaves some out. Of approximately 180,000 clones listed, around 90% are singletons. The sequencing used peripheral blood, collected on day 0 of AZD1222 vaccination. This sequence originates from an adult in good health. The chain is built from TRBV5-1 and TRBJ2-7, with 8 bases fitting TRBD1. CDR3 in amino acids: CASSLAGQDPYEQYF. The CDR3 nucleotides read TGCGCCAGCAGCTTGGCGGGACAGGATCCCTACGAGCAGTACTTC.